The present entry profiles one T cell receptor beta chain with its context. The data stem from a study of blood T cell repertoires in COVID-19. Clones were sequenced by immunoSEQ multiplex PCR, and TCRdb holds only the in-frame ones, with some missing. The sample contains about 150,000 clones, more than 80% of which appear only once. The germline CDR1 and CDR2 sequences are SGDLS and YYNGEE. CDR3 length: 14 residues. The V end was cut by 0 bases, the J end by 7 bases, with 13 bases between. The receptor was derived from a woman aged 40 to 55 with acute or convalescent COVID-19. The chain is built from TRBV9 and TRBJ1-1; D is possibly TRBD1 (5 bases). Input material: peripheral blood. CDR3 residues: CASSVAPRGSEAFF. For the CDR3, the DNA is TGTGCCAGCAGCGTAGCACCACGGGGGAGTGAAGCTTTCTTT. Looking up the rest from reference TRBV9 and TRBJ1-1 gives the full variable domain: DSGVTQTPKHLITATGQRVTLRCSPRSGDLSVYWYQQSLDQGLQFLIQYYNGEERAKGNILERFSAQQFPDLHSELNLSSLELGDSALYFCASSVAPRGSEAFFGQGTRLTVV.